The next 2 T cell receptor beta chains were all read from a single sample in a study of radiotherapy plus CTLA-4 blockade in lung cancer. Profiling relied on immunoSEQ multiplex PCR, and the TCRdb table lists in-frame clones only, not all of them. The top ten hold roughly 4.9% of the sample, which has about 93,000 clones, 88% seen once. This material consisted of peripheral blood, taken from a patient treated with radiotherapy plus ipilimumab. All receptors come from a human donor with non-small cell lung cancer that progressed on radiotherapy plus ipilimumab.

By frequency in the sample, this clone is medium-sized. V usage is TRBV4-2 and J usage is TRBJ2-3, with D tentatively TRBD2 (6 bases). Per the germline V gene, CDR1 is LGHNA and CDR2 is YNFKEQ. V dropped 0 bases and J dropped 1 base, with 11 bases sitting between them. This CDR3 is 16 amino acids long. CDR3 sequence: CASSQEVAEGTDTQYF. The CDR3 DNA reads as TGTGCCAGCAGCCAAGAGGTAGCGGAGGGCACAGATACGCAGTATTTT.

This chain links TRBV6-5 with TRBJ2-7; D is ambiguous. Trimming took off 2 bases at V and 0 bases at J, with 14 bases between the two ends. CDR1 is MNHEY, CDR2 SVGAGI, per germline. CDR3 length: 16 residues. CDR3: CASSYAYDLSSYEQYF. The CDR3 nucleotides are TGTGCCAGCAGTTACGCTTACGACTTAAGCTCCTACGAGCAGTACTTC.